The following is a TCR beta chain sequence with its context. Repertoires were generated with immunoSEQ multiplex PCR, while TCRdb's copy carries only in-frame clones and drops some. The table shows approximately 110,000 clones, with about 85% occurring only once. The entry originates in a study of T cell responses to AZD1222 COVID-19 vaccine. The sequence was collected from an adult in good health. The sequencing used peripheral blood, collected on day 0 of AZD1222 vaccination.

The CDR3 reads CAISESGQTDTQYF. CDR3 nucleotides: TGTGCCATCAGTGAGTCGGGACAGACAGATACGCAGTATTTT. This chain links TRBV10-3 with TRBJ2-3; 7 nucleotides align to TRBD1. This CDR3 comprises 14 residues. J gave up 3 bases and V 0 bases, and 0 bases lay outside the gene matches. Germline loops: CDR1 ENHRY, CDR2 SYGVKD.